This T cell receptor beta chain was sequenced in a study of cytomegalovirus exposure and HLA in healthy donors. Per the germline V gene, CDR1 is SEHNR and CDR2 is FQNEAQ (reference sequence). This CDR3 has 14 amino acids. Trimming removed 2 bases at V and 1 base at J, with 8 bases between. When sampled, the donors appeared nominally healthy, though they likely had unrecorded immune exposures. Use of 60 Vbeta and 13 Jbeta primers characterized the PCR. Clones were read by immunoSEQ multiplex PCR, and TCRdb kept only the in-frame ones, dropping some. Seen here are 150,000 or so clones, about 75% observed once, and the top ten hold over 6.5%. Study-wide results and limits: When analyzed later, a missense DCLRE1C variant was found to be linked to TCR beta V- and J-gene trimming. Per a prior analysis, the majority of TCR beta V segments were productive roughly 87% or roughly 30% of the time. Highly shared variants forming one cluster were likely a sequencing artifact.

On this clone itself: The antigen remains undetermined.

This TCR derives from a man aged 30 to 45 in good health and CMV-seronegative. This chain joins TRBV7-9 and TRBJ2-5, with D uncertain. Sample: PBMCs. This CDR3 is CASSLLAGQETQYF. CDR3 coding DNA: TGTGCCAGCAGCTTACTGGCAGGCCAAGAGACCCAGTACTTC.